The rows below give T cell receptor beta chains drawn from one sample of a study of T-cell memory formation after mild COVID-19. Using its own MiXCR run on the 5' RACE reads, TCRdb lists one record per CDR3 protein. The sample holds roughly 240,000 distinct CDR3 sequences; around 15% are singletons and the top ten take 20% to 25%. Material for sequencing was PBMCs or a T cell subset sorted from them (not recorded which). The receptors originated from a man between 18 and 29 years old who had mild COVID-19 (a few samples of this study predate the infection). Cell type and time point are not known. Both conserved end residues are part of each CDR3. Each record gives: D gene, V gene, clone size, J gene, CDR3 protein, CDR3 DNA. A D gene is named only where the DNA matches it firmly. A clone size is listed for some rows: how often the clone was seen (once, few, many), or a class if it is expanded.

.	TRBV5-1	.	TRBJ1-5	CASKGGLFLGQPQHF	TGCGCCAGCAAGGGGGGCCTCTTTTTGGGTCAGCCCCAGCATTTT
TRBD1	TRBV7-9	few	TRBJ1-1	CASSQRNKQGAGTEAFF	TGTGCCAGCAGCCAAAGAAACAAACAGGGGGCCGGCACTGAAGCTTTCTTT
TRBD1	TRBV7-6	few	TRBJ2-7	CASSSSGGNEQYF	TGTGCCAGCAGCTCCTCAGGGGGCAACGAGCAGTACTTC
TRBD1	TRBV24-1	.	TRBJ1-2	CATSDRGHGYTF	TGTGCCACCTCCGACAGGGGTCACGGCTACACCTTC
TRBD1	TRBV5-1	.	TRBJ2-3	CASSLRTGSADTQYF	TGCGCCAGCAGCCTTAGGACAGGGTCAGCAGATACGCAGTATTTT
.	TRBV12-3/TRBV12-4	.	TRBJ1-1	CASRTLSMNTEAFF	TGTGCCAGCCGGACTCTTAGCATGAACACTGAAGCTTTCTTT
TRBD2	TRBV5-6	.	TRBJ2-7	CASSLGTSIYEQYF	TGTGCCAGCAGCTTAGGGACTAGTATCTACGAGCAGTACTTC
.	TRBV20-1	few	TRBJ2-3	CSARVYVWADTQYF	TGCAGTGCTAGAGTTTACGTGTGGGCCGATACGCAGTATTTT
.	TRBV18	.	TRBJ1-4	CASSPGFRYDEKLFF	TGTGCCAGCTCACCCGGCTTCCGTTATGATGAAAAACTGTTTTTT
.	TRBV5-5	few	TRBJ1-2	CASRLSGFFGYTF	TGTGCCAGCAGATTGTCAGGGTTCTTCGGCTACACCTTC
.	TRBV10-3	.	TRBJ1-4	CAISGGAAGRSEKLFF	TGTGCCATCAGTGGGGGTGCGGCAGGGCGAAGCGAAAAACTGTTTTTT
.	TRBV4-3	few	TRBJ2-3	CASSQVWRGRSTDTQYF	TGCGCCAGCAGCCAAGTTTGGCGGGGCCGCTCTACAGATACGCAGTATTTT
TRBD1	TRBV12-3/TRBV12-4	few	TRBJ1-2	CASRDTGGRAGGYTF	TGTGCCAGCAGAGATACAGGGGGTCGGGCGGGAGGCTACACCTTC
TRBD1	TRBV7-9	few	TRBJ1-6	CASSLAWDRDRSPLHF	TGTGCCAGCAGCTTAGCCTGGGACAGGGACCGGTCACCCCTCCACTTT
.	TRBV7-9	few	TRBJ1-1	CASSFTGGEAFF	TGTGCCAGCAGCTTTACAGGCGGGGAAGCTTTCTTT
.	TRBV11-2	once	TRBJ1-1	CASSLRWGRGNTEAFF	TGTGCCAGCAGCTTACGGTGGGGGCGCGGAAACACTGAAGCTTTCTTT
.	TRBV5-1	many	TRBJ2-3	CASSLGTGSDTQYF	TGCGCCAGCAGCTTGGGAACAGGGTCAGATACGCAGTATTTT
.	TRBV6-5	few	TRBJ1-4	CASSYFGQLNEKLFF	TGTGCCAGCAGTTACTTTGGGCAGCTTAATGAAAAACTGTTTTTT
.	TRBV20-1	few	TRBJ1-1	CSVSRGGTEAFF	TGCAGTGTCAGCAGGGGTGGGACTGAAGCTTTCTTT
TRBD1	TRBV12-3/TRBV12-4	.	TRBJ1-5	CASSPGAGGFPQHF	TGTGCCAGCAGCCCCGGGGCAGGGGGATTTCCCCAGCATTTT
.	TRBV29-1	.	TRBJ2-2	CSVEDRGKGAGELFF	TGCAGCGTTGAAGATCGAGGGAAGGGGGCCGGGGAGCTGTTTTTT
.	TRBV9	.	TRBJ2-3	CASSAGAGHTDTQYF	TGTGCCAGCAGCGCCGGGGCCGGGCACACAGATACGCAGTATTTT
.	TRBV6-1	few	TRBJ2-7	CASTVTGRYEQYF	TGTGCCAGCACCGTCACGGGGCGTTACGAGCAGTACTTC
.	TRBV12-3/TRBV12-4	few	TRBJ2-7	CASSSGEVYEQYF	TGTGCCAGCAGTTCGGGGGAGGTCTACGAGCAGTACTTC
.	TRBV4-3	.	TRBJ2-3	CASSQLDYRTSTDTQYF	TGCGCCAGCAGCCAGCTCGACTACCGGACTAGCACAGATACGCAGTATTTT
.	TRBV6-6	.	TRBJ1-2	CASTPGRGGYTF	TGTGCCAGCACCCCCGGACGGGGCGGCTACACCTTC
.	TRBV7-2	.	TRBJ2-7	CASSLTVYEQYF	TGTGCCAGCAGCCTGACAGTTTACGAGCAGTACTTC
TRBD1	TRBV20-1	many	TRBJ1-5	CSAKTGAYSNQPQHF	TGCAGTGCCAAGACAGGGGCGTATAGCAATCAGCCCCAGCATTTT
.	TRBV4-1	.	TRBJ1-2	CASSQENNYGYTF	TGCGCCAGCAGCCAAGAGAACAACTATGGCTACACCTTC
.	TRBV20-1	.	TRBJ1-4	CSARDRTASNEKLFF	TGCAGTGCTAGAGATCGAACCGCCTCTAATGAAAAACTGTTTTTT
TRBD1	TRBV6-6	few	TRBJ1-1	CASSYEDRGAFF	TGTGCCAGCAGTTACGAAGACAGGGGAGCTTTCTTT
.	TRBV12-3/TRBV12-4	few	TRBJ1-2	CASRGTLRTYGYTF	TGTGCCAGCAGGGGGACACTCCGGACCTATGGCTACACCTTC
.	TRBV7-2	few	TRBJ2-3	CASSRRTATDTQYF	TGTGCCAGCAGCCGACGGACCGCGACAGATACGCAGTATTTT
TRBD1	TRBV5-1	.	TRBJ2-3	CASSLALRQGPSDTQYF	TGCGCCAGCAGCTTGGCGCTTAGACAGGGGCCATCAGATACGCAGTATTTT
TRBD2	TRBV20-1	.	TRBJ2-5	CSATSGTLQETQYF	TGCAGTGCTACTAGCGGGACCCTCCAAGAGACCCAGTACTTC
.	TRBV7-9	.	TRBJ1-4	CASNVISGNEKLFF	TGTGCCAGCAACGTAATCTCGGGGAATGAAAAACTGTTTTTT
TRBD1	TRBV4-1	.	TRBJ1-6	CASSQFNTGGFLPNSPLHF	TGCGCCAGCAGCCAATTCAATACAGGGGGCTTTCTCCCTAATTCACCCCTCCACTTT
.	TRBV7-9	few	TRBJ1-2	CASSFGEVGYTF	TGTGCCAGCAGCTTCGGGGAGGTTGGCTACACCTTC
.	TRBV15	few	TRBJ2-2	CARSYTGELFF	TGTGCCAGGTCCTACACCGGGGAGCTGTTTTTT
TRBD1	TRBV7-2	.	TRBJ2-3	CASTLIQGATDTQYF	TGTGCCAGCACCCTGATACAGGGGGCCACAGATACGCAGTATTTT
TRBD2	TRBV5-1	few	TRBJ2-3	CASSTGTRGPDTQYF	TGCGCCAGCAGCACCGGGACTAGGGGCCCAGATACGCAGTATTTT
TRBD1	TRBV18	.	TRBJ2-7	CASSSIRGTGTYEQYF	TGTGCCAGCTCTTCCATCCGAGGGACAGGGACCTACGAGCAGTACTTC
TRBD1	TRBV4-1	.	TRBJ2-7	CASSPGVLDRAHEQYF	TGCGCCAGCAGCCCCGGGGTCCTGGACAGGGCCCACGAGCAGTACTTC
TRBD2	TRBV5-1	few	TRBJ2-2	CASSREGSRDRGELFF	TGCGCCAGCAGCCGGGAGGGGAGTCGCGATCGCGGGGAGCTGTTTTTT
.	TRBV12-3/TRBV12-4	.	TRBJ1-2	CASSLGWQAGYTF	TGTGCCAGCAGTTTAGGCTGGCAGGCGGGCTACACCTTC
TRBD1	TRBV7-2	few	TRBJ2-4	CASSSTGVKNIQYF	TGTGCCAGCAGCTCGACAGGGGTCAAAAACATTCAGTACTTC
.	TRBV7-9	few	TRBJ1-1	CASSYLQGTEAFF	TGTGCCAGCAGCTATCTACAGGGTACTGAAGCTTTCTTT
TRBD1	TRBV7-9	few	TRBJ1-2	CASSTRDRAYGYTF	TGTGCCAGCAGCACTAGGGACAGGGCTTATGGCTACACCTTC
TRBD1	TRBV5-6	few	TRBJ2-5	CASSVSRDRQETQYF	TGTGCCAGCAGCGTAAGTAGGGACAGACAAGAGACCCAGTACTTC
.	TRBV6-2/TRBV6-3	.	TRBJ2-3	CASSYSSALSSADTQYF	TGTGCCAGCAGTTACTCGTCGGCACTCAGCTCAGCAGATACGCAGTATTTT
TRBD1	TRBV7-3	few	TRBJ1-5	CASAQGAGQPQHF	TGTGCCAGCGCACAGGGGGCCGGGCAGCCCCAGCATTTT
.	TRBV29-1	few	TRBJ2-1	CSVELQSNNEQFF	TGCAGCGTTGAACTCCAATCCAACAATGAGCAGTTCTTC
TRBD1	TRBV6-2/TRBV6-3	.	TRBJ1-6	CASTRQGISPLHF	TGTGCCAGCACCAGACAGGGTATATCACCCCTCCACTTT
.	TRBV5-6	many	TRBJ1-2	CASIARTAWGYGYTF	TGTGCCAGCATCGCGAGGACGGCCTGGGGTTATGGCTACACCTTC
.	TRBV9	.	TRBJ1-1	CASSVEGRTDGPEAFF	TGTGCCAGCAGCGTAGAGGGTCGGACGGACGGACCTGAAGCTTTCTTT
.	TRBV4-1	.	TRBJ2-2	CASSQDPGVGTGELFF	TGCGCCAGCAGCCAAGATCCCGGGGTAGGCACCGGGGAGCTGTTTTTT
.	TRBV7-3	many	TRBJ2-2	CASRGQNTGELFF	TGTGCCAGCAGGGGACAGAACACCGGGGAGCTGTTTTTT
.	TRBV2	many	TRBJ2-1	CASRGGFLSYNEQFF	TGTGCCAGCAGGGGTGGGTTCCTCTCCTACAATGAGCAGTTCTTC
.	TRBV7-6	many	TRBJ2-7	CASSQGSGSYEQYF	TGTGCCAGCAGCCAAGGTAGTGGCTCCTACGAGCAGTACTTC
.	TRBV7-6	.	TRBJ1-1	CASSSFGTEAFF	TGTGCCAGCAGCTCCTTCGGCACTGAAGCTTTCTTT